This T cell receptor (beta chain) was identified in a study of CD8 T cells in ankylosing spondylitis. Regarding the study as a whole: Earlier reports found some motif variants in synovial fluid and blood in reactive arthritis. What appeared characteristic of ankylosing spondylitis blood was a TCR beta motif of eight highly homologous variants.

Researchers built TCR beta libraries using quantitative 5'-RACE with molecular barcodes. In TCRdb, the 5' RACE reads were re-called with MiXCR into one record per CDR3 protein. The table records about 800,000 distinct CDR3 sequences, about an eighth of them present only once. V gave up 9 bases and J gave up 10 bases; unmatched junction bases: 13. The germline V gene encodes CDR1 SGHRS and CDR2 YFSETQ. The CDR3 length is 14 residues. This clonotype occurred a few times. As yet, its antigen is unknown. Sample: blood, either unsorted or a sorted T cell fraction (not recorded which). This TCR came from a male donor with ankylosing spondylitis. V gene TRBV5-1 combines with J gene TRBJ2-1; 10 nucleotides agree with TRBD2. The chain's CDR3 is CATGQLAGENEQFF. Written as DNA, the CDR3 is TGCGCCACAGGGCAGCTAGCGGGAGAAAACGAGCAGTTCTTC.